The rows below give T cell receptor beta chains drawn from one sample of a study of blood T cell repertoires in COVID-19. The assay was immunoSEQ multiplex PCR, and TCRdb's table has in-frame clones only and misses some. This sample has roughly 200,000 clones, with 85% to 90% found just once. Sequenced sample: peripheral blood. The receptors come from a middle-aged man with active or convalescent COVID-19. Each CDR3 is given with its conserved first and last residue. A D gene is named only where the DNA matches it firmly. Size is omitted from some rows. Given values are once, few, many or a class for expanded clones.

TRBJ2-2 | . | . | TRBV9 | CASSVVDNTGELFF
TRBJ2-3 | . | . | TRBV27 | CASAVRVGGRTDTQYF
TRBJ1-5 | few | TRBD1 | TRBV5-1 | CASSSGGDQPQHF
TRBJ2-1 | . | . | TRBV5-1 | CASSLMGARNEQFF
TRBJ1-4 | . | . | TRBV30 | CAWTGPTNEKLFF
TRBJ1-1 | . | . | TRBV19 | CASSILRGTEAFF
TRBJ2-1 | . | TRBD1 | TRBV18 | CASSLQGAPNEQFF
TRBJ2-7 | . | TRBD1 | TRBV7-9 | CASSASSGTGKHF
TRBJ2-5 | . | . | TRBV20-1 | CSASIGAGGETQYF
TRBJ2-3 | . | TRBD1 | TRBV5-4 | CASSWAPGTGADTQYF
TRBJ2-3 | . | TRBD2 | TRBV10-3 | CAISESGASGGLNTDTQYF
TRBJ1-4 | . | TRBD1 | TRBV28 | CATRSRQGSEKLFF
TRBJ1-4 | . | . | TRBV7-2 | CASSLGVVEEKLFF
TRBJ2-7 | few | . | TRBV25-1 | CASSRLEEQYF
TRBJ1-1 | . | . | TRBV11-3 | CASSPPQRTEAFF
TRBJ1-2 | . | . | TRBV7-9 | CASSFEGVGGYTF
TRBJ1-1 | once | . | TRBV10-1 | CASSGAGRNTEAFF
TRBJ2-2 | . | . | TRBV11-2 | CASSSRLGELFF
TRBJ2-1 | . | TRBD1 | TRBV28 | CASSATGGDEQFF
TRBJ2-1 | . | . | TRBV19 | CASSLRPPNNEQFF
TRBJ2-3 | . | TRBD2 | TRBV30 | CAWSLGLAEDTQYF
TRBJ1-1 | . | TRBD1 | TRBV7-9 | CASSPSFRTGGAGAFF
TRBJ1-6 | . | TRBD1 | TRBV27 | CASSSGTGFNSPLHF
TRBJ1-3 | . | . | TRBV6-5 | CASSGGDAGNTIYF
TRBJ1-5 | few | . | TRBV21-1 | CASLRKNRGPGQPQHF
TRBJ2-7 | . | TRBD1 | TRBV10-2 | CASSPGTGYEQYF
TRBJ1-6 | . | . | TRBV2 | CASRTGSSYNSPLHF
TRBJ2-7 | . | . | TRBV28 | CASSTRRIQGPSYEQYF
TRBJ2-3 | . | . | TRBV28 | CAGGVADTQYF